A single sample gave rise to the 9 T cell receptor beta chains below, sequenced in a study of T cell responses to AZD1222 COVID-19 vaccine. Generated by immunoSEQ multiplex PCR, the TCRdb table keeps only in-frame clones and is missing some. The data contain over 95,000 clones, about nine tenths of them singletons. The sample consisted of peripheral blood, taken 28 days after the second AZD1222 dose. These receptors all come from an adult who received the AZD1222 COVID-19 vaccine.

The chain has TRBV4-1 and TRBJ2-7; 8 nucleotides agree with TRBD2. The CDR3 is 17 amino acids. Germline CDR1 MGHRA, CDR2 YSYEKL. The trim removed 0 bases at V and 5 bases at J, leaving 12 bases unmatched. The CDR3 DNA reads TGCGCCAGCAGCCAAGAGAAAACGGGAGGGCCCATGGACGAGCAGTACTTC. The encoded protein is CASSQEKTGGPMDEQYF.

The chain combines TRBV5-1 with TRBJ2-7, with 8 bases lining up with TRBD1. Germline V gives CDR1 SGHRS, CDR2 YFSETQ. V lost 3 bases to trimming and J lost 7 bases; unmatched junction nucleotides: 3. This CDR3 is built from 12 residues. CDR3 DNA: TGCGCCAGCAGCTACGGACAGGGTGAGCAGTACTTC. Its translation is CASSYGQGEQYF.

This clone has a handful of counts. The rearrangement links TRBV5-5 to TRBJ1-1; D might be TRBD1 (5 bases). The CDR3 totals 14 residues. The V and J ends lost 2 bases and 2 bases respectively, with 10 bases between them. From germline, CDR1 is SGHKS and CDR2 YYEKEE (reference sequence). The chain's CDR3 is CASSFQGGNTEAFF. The CDR3 coding sequence is TGTGCCAGCAGCTTTCAGGGAGGAAACACTGAAGCTTTCTTT.

This clone was seen only once. The chain is built from TRBV28 and TRBJ1-2, with unresolved D. The CDR3 sequence is 13 residues long. Germline V gene lookup returns CDR1 MDHEN and CDR2 SYDVKM. Deletions cut 6 bases from V and 3 bases from J, with 11 bases between. The CDR3 nucleotides read TGTGCCAGCAGGGTGGAGAAATACTATGGCTACACCTTC. Protein product: CASRVEKYYGYTF.

This clone was seen just once. V gene TRBV6-4 combines with J gene TRBJ2-6; 8 positions match TRBD1. The trim removed 6 bases at V and 0 bases at J, leaving 4 bases unmatched. CDR3 length: 16 residues. The germline CDR1 and CDR2 sequences are MRHNA and SNTAGT. CDR3 protein: CASSGQGSSGANVLTF. The CDR3 DNA follows: TGTGCCAGCAGCGGACAGGGCAGCTCTGGGGCCAACGTCCTGACTTTC.

The genes are TRBV12-3 or TRBV12-4 and TRBJ1-2, with 11 bases that match TRBD1. V shed 7 bases and J 8 bases; nucleotides not matched to a gene: 6. The CDR3 runs 13 residues. This CDR3 reads CASTLWTGGGYTF. Here the CDR3 DNA reads TGTGCCAGCACCCTATGGACAGGGGGCGGCTACACCTTC.

This chain links TRBV11-1 with TRBJ2-7; 11 bases are a match to TRBD2. There are 14 residues in the CDR3. J lost 4 bases, V lost 4 bases, and 3 bases had no gene match. Germline CDR1 and CDR2: SGHAT and FQDESV (reference sequence). CDR3 region: CASSSTSGSYEQYF. The CDR3 nucleotides are TGTGCCAGCAGCTCAACTAGCGGGAGTTACGAGCAGTACTTC.

DNA for the CDR3: TGTGCCAGCAGTGAAGCAATGCAGGGGTCCCACGAGCAGTACTTC. Translation gives CASSEAMQGSHEQYF. The chain employs TRBV6-1 and TRBJ2-7; possibly TRBD1 for D (6 bases). This CDR3 contains 15 residues. The V gene lost 0 bases and the J gene lost 5 bases, with 14 bases spanning the gap. Germline CDR1 reads MNHNS; CDR2 reads SASEGT.

This chain's CDR3 is CASSQQVSSYNEQFF. CDR3 coding DNA: TGTGCCAGCAGCCAACAGGTCAGCTCCTACAATGAGCAGTTCTTC. The V and J genes are TRBV11-2 and TRBJ2-1, with a weak D call TRBD1 (5 bases). The CDR3 sequence is 15 residues long. Trimming removed 5 bases at V and 0 bases at J, with 11 bases between. Germline CDR1 SGHAT, CDR2 FQNNGV.